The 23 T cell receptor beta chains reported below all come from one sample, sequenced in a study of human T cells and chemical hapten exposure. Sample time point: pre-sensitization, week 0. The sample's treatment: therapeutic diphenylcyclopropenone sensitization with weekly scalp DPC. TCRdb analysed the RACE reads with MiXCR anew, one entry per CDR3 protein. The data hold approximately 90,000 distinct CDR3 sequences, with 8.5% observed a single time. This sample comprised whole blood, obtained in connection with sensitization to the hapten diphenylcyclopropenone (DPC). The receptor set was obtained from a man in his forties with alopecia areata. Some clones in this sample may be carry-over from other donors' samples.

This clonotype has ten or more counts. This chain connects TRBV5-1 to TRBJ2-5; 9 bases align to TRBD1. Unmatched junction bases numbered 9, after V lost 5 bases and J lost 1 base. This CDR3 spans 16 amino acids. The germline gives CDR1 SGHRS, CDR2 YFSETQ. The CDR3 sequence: CASRSGTGYPQETQYF. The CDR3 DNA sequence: TGCGCCAGCAGATCCGGGACAGGGTATCCCCAAGAGACCCAGTACTTC. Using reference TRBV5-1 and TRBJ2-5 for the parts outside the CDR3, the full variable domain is KAGVTQTPRYLIKTRGQQVTLSCSPISGHRSVSWYQQTPGQGLQFLFEYFSETQRNKGNFPGRFSGRQFSNSRSEMNVSTLELGDSALYLCASRSGTGYPQETQYFGPGTRLLVL.

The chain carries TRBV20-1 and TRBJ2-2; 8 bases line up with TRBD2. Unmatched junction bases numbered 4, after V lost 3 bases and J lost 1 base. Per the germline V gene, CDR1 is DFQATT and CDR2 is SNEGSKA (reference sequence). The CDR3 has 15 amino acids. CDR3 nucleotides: TGCAGTGCTAGGCCCAGCGGGAGGAACACCGGGGAGCTGTTTTTT. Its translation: CSARPSGRNTGELFF.

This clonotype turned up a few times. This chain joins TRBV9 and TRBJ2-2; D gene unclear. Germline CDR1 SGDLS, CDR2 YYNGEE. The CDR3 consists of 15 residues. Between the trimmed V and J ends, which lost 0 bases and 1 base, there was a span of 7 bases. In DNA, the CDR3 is TGTGCCAGCAGCGTAGAAAGGGTGAACACCGGGGAGCTGTTTTTT. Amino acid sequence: CASSVERVNTGELFF. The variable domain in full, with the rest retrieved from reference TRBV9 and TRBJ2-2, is DSGVTQTPKHLITATGQRVTLRCSPRSGDLSVYWYQQSLDQGLQFLIQYYNGEERAKGNILERFSAQQFPDLHSELNLSSLELGDSALYFCASSVERVNTGELFFGEGSRLTVL.

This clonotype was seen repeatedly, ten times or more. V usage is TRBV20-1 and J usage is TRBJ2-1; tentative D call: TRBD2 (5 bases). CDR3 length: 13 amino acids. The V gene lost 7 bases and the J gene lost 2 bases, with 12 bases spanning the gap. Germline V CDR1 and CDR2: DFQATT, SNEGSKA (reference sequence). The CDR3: CSVLGDPYNEQFF. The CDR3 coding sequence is TGCAGTGTATTGGGAGACCCCTACAATGAGCAGTTCTTC.

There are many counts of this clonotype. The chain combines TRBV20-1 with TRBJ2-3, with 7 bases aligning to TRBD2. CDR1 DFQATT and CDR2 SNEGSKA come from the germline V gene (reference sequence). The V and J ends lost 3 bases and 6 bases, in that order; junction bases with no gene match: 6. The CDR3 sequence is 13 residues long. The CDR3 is CSASRGGSDTQYF. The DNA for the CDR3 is TGCAGTGCTAGCCGGGGCGGGAGTGATACGCAGTATTTT.

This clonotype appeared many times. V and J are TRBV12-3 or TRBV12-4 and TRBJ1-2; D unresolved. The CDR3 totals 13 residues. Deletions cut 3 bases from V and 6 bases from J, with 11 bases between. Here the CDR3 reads CASSFFQPNGYTF. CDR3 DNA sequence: TGTGCCAGCAGTTTTTTTCAGCCAAATGGCTACACCTTC.

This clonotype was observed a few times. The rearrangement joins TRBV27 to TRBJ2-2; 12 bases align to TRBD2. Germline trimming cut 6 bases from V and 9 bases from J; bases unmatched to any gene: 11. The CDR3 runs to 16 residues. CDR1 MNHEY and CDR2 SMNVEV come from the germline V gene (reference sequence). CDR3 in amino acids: CASSRTSGKARRELFF. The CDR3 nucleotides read TGTGCCAGCAGCAGGACTAGCGGGAAGGCGAGGAGGGAGCTGTTTTTT.

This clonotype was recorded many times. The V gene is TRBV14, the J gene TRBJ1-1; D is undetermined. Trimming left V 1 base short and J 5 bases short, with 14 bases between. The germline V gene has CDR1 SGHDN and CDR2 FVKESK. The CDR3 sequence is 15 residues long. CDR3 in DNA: TGTGCCAGCAGCCAAGGGCGGATCGACTTGACTGAAGCTTTCTTT. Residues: CASSQGRIDLTEAFF. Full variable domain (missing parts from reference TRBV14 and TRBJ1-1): EAGVTQFPSHSVIEKGQTVTLRCDPISGHDNLYWYRRVMGKEIKFLLHFVKESKQDESGMPNNRFLAERTGGTYSTLKVQPAELEDSGVYFCASSQGRIDLTEAFFGQGTRLTVV.

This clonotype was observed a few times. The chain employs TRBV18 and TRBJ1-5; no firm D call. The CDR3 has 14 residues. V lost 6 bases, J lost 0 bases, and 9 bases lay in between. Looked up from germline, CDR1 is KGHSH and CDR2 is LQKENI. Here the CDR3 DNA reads TGTGCCAGCTCTTCGGACCATAGCAATCAGCCCCAGCATTTT. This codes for CASSSDHSNQPQHF.

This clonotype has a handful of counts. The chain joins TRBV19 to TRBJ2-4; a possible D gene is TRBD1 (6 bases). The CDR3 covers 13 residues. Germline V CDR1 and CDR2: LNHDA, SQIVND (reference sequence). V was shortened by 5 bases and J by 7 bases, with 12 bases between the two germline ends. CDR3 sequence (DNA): TGTGCCAGTAGTCAGGGGCTACGGAACATTCAGTACTTC. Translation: CASSQGLRNIQYF.

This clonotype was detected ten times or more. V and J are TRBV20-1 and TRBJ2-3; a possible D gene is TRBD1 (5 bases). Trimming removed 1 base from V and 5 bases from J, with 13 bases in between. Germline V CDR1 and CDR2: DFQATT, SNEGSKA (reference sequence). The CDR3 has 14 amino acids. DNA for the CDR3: TGCAGTGCTAGAGTGGTCGGCCAGGGAGATACGCAGTATTTT. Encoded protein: CSARVVGQGDTQYF.

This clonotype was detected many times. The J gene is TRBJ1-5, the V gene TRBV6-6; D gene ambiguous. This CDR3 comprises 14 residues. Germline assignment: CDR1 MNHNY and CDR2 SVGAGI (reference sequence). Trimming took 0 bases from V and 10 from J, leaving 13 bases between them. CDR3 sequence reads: CASSYSLKEDPQHF. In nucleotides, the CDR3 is TGTGCCAGCAGTTACTCACTCAAGGAAGATCCCCAGCATTTT.

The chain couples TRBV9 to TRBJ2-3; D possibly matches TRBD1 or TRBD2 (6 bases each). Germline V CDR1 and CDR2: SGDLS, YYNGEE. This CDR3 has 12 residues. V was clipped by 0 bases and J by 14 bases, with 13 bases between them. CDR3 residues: CASSVAGGLPYF. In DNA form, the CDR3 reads TGTGCCAGCAGCGTAGCTGGGGGGCTCCCGTATTTT. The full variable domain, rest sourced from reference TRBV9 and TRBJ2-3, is DSGVTQTPKHLITATGQRVTLRCSPRSGDLSVYWYQQSLDQGLQFLIQYYNGEERAKGNILERFSAQQFPDLHSELNLSSLELGDSALYFCASSVAGGLPYFGPGTRLTVL.

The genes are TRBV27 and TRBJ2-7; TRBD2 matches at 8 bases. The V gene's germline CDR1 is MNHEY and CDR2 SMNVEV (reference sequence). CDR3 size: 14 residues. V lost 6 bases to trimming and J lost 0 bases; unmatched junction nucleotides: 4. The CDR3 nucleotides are TGTGCCAGCAGCCTAGCGGGCGTCTCCTACGAGCAGTACTTC. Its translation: CASSLAGVSYEQYF.

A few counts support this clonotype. The DNA for the CDR3 is TGTGCCAGCAGCTTAGCGGGTGAGGTGGTAATGAACTATGGCTACACCTTC. Amino acid sequence: CASSLAGEVVMNYGYTF. The chain couples TRBV7-8 to TRBJ1-2; D gene unclear. V lost 0 bases and J 2 bases, leaving 16 bases between the germline ends. The CDR3 runs to 17 residues. The germline gives CDR1 SGHVS, CDR2 FQNEAQ. The full variable domain, in which reference TRBV7-8 and TRBJ1-2 provide the parts outside the CDR3, is GAGVSQSPRYKVAKRGQDVALRCDPISGHVSLFWYQQALGQGPEFLTYFQNEAQLDKSGLPSDRFFAERPEGSVSTLKIQRTQQEDSAVYLCASSLAGEVVMNYGYTFGSGTRLTVV.

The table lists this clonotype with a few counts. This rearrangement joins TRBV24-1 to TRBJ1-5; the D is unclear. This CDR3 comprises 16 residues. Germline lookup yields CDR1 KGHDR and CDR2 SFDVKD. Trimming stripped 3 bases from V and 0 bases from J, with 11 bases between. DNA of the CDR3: TGTGCCACCAGTGATAGATTTGGAGATAGCAATCAGCCCCAGCATTTT. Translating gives CATSDRFGDSNQPQHF.

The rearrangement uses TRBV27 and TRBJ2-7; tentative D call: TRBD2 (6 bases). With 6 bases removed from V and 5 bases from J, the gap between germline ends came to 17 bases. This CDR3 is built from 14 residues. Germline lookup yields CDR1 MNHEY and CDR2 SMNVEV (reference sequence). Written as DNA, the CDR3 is TGTGCCAGCAGACCAGGGACTTCTCGGCACGAGCAGTACTTC. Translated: CASRPGTSRHEQYF.

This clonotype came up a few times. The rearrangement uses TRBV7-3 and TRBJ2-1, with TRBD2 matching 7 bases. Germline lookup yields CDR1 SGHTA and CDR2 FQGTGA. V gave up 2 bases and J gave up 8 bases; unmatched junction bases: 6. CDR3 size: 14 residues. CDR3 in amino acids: CASSLREAPDEQFF. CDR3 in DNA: TGTGCCAGCAGCTTACGGGAGGCCCCAGATGAGCAGTTCTTC.

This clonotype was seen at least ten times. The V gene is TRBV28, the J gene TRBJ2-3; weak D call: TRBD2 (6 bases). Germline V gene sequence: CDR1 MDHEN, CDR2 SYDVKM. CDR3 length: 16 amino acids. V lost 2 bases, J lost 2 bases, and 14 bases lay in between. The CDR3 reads CASSLGGGPVTDTQYF. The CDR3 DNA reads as TGTGCCAGCAGTTTAGGAGGAGGGCCGGTCACAGATACGCAGTATTTT.

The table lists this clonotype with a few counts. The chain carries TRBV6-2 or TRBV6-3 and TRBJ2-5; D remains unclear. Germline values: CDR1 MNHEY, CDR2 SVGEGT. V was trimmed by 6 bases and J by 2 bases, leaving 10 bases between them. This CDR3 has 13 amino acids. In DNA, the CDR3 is TGTGCCAGCAGCCCGGACGGACAAGAGACCCAGTACTTC. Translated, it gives CASSPDGQETQYF.

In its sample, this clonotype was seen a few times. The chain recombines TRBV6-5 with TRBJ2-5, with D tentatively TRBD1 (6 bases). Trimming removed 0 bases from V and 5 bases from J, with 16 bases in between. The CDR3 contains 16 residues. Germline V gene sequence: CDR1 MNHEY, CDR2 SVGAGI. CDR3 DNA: TGTGCCAGCAGTTACTCGAGTCCAGGGGCGAGGGAGACCCAGTACTTC. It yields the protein CASSYSSPGARETQYF.

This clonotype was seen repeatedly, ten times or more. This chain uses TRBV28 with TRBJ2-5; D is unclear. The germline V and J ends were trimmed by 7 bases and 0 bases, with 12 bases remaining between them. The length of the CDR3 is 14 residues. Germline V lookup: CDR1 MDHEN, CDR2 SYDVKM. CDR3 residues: CASTGSIYQETQYF. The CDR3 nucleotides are TGTGCCAGCACAGGCAGCATATACCAAGAGACCCAGTACTTC.

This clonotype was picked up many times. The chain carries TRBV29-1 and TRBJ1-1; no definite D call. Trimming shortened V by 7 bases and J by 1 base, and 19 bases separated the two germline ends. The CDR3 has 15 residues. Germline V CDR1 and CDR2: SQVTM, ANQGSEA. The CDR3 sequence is CSASYRISGNTEAFF. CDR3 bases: TGCAGCGCATCATACCGGATTTCGGGGAACACTGAAGCTTTCTTT.